The 31 T cell receptor beta chains listed next were all sequenced from one sample in a study of blood T cell repertoires in COVID-19 (dated by TCRdb to 2018 to 2020). Library generation was performed with the immunoSEQ multiplex PCR assay. Drawn from immuneACCESS, this table holds only the in-frame rearrangements with V and J called that TCRdb kept. Clones are partly lost; checked studies trace under half to an unresolved V gene and leave the rest unexplained. This sample holds under 150,000 clones; just under 80% were observed only once. Around 25% of the sample lies in the top ten. Sequencing was done on a sample of peripheral blood. These TCRs come from a human donor in a cohort sampled during active COVID-19.

V usage is TRBV7-2 and J usage is TRBJ2-2, with D unclear. The V gene's germline CDR1 is SGHTA and CDR2 FQGNSA. The CDR3 is 14 residues long. Trimming pared 4 bases from V and 10 bases from J, leaving 16 bases between. The CDR3 DNA is TGTGCCAGCAGCTCCGCCTACCCATCCGCGGAGCTGTTTTTT. Translated: CASSSAYPSAELFF.

This sequence joins TRBV2 and TRBJ1-2; a weak D match, TRBD1 (6 bases). Per germline, CDR1 SNHLY and CDR2 FYNNEI. This CDR3 comprises 14 residues. V was clipped by 0 bases and J by 6 bases, with 11 bases between them. The CDR3 DNA sequence: TGTGCCAGCAGTGAAGCGAGGGCAGGGGATGGCTACACCTTC. Translation gives CASSEARAGDGYTF.

The table lists this clone with a count of one. The chain links TRBV3-1 (or the pseudogene TRBV3-2) to TRBJ1-2, with D perhaps TRBD1 (6 bases). Trimming removed 0 bases at V and 3 bases at J, with 35 bases between. This CDR3 spans 23 amino acids. Germline CDR1 and CDR2: LGHDT and YNNKEL (reference sequence). CDR3 coding DNA: TGTGCCAGCAGCCAAGATCTTTTGGGCAGGGGTGAATTCTGTGGTGTGTGGGACTATGGCTACACCTTC. Its translation is CASSQDLLGRGEFCGVWDYGYTF.

The chain combines TRBV5-1 with TRBJ1-1; D perhaps matches TRBD1 (5 bases). The CDR3 runs to 14 residues. CDR1 is SGHRS, CDR2 YFSETQ, per germline. The V and J ends lost 2 bases and 11 bases respectively, with 19 bases between them. The CDR3 protein is CASSLSGTSEVAFF. As DNA, the CDR3 is TGCGCCAGCAGCTTATCCGGGACTTCTGAAGTTGCTTTCTTT.

The rearrangement joins TRBV4-3 to TRBJ2-2; 13 bases fit TRBD2. This CDR3 region has 17 residues. Germline V gene lookup returns CDR1 LGHNA and CDR2 YSLEER. J lost 2 bases, V lost 3 bases, and 3 bases had no gene match. CDR3 residues: CASSHRLAGGNTGELFF. CDR3 nucleotides: TGCGCCAGCAGCCACCGACTAGCGGGGGGTAACACCGGGGAGCTGTTTTTT.

The J gene is TRBJ2-3, the V gene TRBV14, with TRBD2 matching over 13 bases. In germline, CDR1 is SGHDN, CDR2 FVKESK. The CDR3 contains 18 residues. J lost 6 bases, V lost 0 bases, and 9 bases had no gene match. The CDR3 bases are TGTGCCAGCAGCCAAGATTATAGGACTAGCGGGAGATGGGATACGCAGTATTTT. It codes for CASSQDYRTSGRWDTQYF.

The chain links TRBV7-2 to TRBJ2-7; 8 nucleotides line up with TRBD1. This CDR3 region has 15 residues. Losses at the gene ends were 5 bases for V and 1 base for J; bases not matched to a gene: 7. From germline, CDR1 is SGHTA and CDR2 FQGNSA. Written as DNA, the CDR3 is TGTGCCAGCAGCCCTGACCGACAGGGGTCCTACGAGCAGTACTTC. Its translation is CASSPDRQGSYEQYF.

The chain links TRBV5-4 to TRBJ2-4; TRBD1 aligns across 7 bases. Germline CDR1 reads SGHNT; CDR2 reads YYREEE (reference sequence). V lost 1 base to trimming and J lost 6 bases; unmatched junction nucleotides: 13. CDR3 length: 17 residues. The CDR3 protein is CASSLFPRGGLSNIQYF. CDR3 coding DNA: TGTGCCAGCAGCTTGTTCCCCCGAGGGGGCTTATCAAACATTCAGTACTTC.

This rearrangement joins TRBV5-4 to TRBJ1-1; 7 nucleotides align to TRBD1. Trimming cost V 4 bases and J 4 bases; bases outside gene matches: 4. The CDR3 spans 13 residues. Germline V CDR1 and CDR2: SGHNT, YYREEE (reference sequence). The CDR3 sequence: CASSRDSSTEAFF. DNA for the CDR3: TGTGCCAGCAGCAGGGACAGCTCCACTGAAGCTTTCTTT. Full variable domain (remainder filled in from reference TRBV5-4 and TRBJ1-1): ETGVTQSPTHLIKTRGQQVTLRCSSQSGHNTVSWYQQALGQGPQFIFQYYREEENGRGNFPPRFSGLQFPNYSSELNVNALELDDSALYLCASSRDSSTEAFFGQGTRLTVV.

V gene TRBV27 combines with J gene TRBJ1-1; the match to TRBD1 covers 7 bases. The CDR3 consists of 14 residues. V dropped 5 bases and J dropped 4; count of bases not matched to a gene: 7. CDR1 is MNHEY, CDR2 SMNVEV, per germline (reference sequence). The CDR3 region is CASSNRGLATEAFF. The CDR3, as DNA: TGTGCCAGCAGTAACAGGGGTCTAGCCACTGAAGCTTTCTTT.

This chain links TRBV7-9 with TRBJ2-2, with 7 bases fitting TRBD1. Trimming removed 4 bases from V and 4 bases from J; junction bases left unmatched: 6. There are 15 residues in the CDR3. The germline gives CDR1 SEHNR, CDR2 FQNEAQ (reference sequence). The CDR3 protein is CASSWETGSTGELFF. The CDR3 DNA follows: TGTGCCAGCAGCTGGGAGACAGGGAGCACCGGGGAGCTGTTTTTT. Complete variable domain (other parts from reference TRBV7-9 and TRBJ2-2): DTGVSQNPRHKITKRGQNVTFRCDPISEHNRLYWYRQTLGQGPEFLTYFQNEAQLEKSRLLSDRFSAERPKGSFSTLEIQRTEQGDSAMYLCASSWETGSTGELFFGEGSRLTVL.

This clone was detected only once. This chain joins TRBV5-4 and TRBJ1-4; 9 bases fit TRBD1. J was trimmed by 8 bases and V by 3 bases; bases with no gene match: 8. The CDR3 length is 15 residues. Germline CDR1 SGHNT, CDR2 YYREEE (reference sequence). CDR3 sequence reads: CASSYQQGAREKLFF. CDR3 nucleotide sequence: TGTGCCAGCAGCTACCAACAGGGGGCGCGGGAAAAACTGTTTTTT.

The chain carries TRBV6-6 and TRBJ2-7, with TRBD1 matching 9 bases. Germline CDR1 MNHNY, CDR2 SVGAGI (reference sequence). The trim removed 6 bases at V and 6 bases at J, leaving 9 bases unmatched. CDR3 length: 14 amino acids. CDR3 bases: TGTGCCAGCAGCTGGACAGGGGCGAGAAGCGAGCAGTACTTC. As protein: CASSWTGARSEQYF.

The J gene is TRBJ2-7, the V gene TRBV7-2, with TRBD1 identical over 9 bases. This CDR3 comprises 15 residues. V gave up 5 bases and J gave up 3 bases; unmatched junction bases: 8. The germline V gene has CDR1 SGHTA and CDR2 FQGNSA. CDR3 DNA: TGTGCCAGCAGCGCCCCACAGGGGGCTATCTACGAGCAGTACTTC. It yields the protein CASSAPQGAIYEQYF.

V and J are TRBV21-1 and TRBJ1-2. TRBV21-1 is an annotated pseudogene. This CDR3 is built from 15 residues. The CDR3 DNA is TGTGCCAGCAGCCCCGGCAGGAGGGGCTGCTATGGCTACACCTTC. It specifies CASSPGRRGCYGYTF.

This clone was observed a handful of times. This chain links TRBV13 with TRBJ1-4; D is possibly TRBD1 (5 bases). The V gene's germline CDR1 is PRHDT and CDR2 FYEKMQ (reference sequence). The CDR3 runs to 15 residues. V was trimmed by 5 bases and J by 8 bases, leaving 18 bases between them. CDR3 nucleotide sequence: TGTGCCAGCAGCCCGATGGGGCAGGGAAGCGAAAAACTGTTTTTT. Protein: CASSPMGQGSEKLFF.

The chain combines TRBV29-1 with TRBJ2-7; 7 bases fit TRBD2. Trimming at V came to 4 bases and at J to 3 bases, leaving 12 bases not matched to a gene. Germline V gene data show CDR1 as SQVTM and CDR2 as ANQGSEA. This CDR3 has 15 residues. CDR3 in amino acids: CSVGKSRDYYYEQYF. Written as DNA, the CDR3 is TGCAGCGTTGGAAAGAGCCGGGACTACTACTACGAGCAGTACTTC.

The rearrangement links TRBV20-1 to TRBJ2-3; 7 bases align to TRBD1. The trim removed 6 bases at V and 4 bases at J, leaving 1 base unmatched. The CDR3 runs 11 residues. Germline CDR1 DFQATT, CDR2 SNEGSKA (reference sequence). Written as DNA, the CDR3 is TGCAGTGCCGACAGGGCAGATACGCAGTATTTT. Its protein is CSADRADTQYF.

This chain connects TRBV3-1 (or the pseudogene TRBV3-2) to TRBJ2-7, with D maybe TRBD2 (5 bases). CDR1 is LGHDT, CDR2 YNNKEL, per germline (reference sequence). Trimming removed 4 bases at V and 1 base at J, with 5 bases between. The CDR3 has 12 residues. CDR3: CASSRESYEQYF. CDR3 in DNA: TGTGCCAGCAGCCGGGAGTCCTACGAGCAGTACTTC.

The chain employs TRBV7-2 and TRBJ2-3; TRBD2 agrees at 9 bases. The trim removed 1 base at V and 1 base at J, leaving 0 bases unmatched. Germline V gene sequence: CDR1 SGHTA, CDR2 FQGNSA. The CDR3 runs to 15 residues. In DNA form, the CDR3 reads TGTGCCAGCAGCTTAGGACTAGCGGGCACAGATACGCAGTATTTT. Translating it yields CASSLGLAGTDTQYF. The complete variable domain, with remaining parts taken from reference TRBV7-2 and TRBJ2-3, reads GAGVSQSPSNKVTEKGKDVELRCDPISGHTALYWYRQSLGQGLEFLIYFQGNSAPDKSGLPSDRFSAERTGGSVSTLTIQRTQQEDSAVYLCASSLGLAGTDTQYFGPGTRLTVL.

This chain uses TRBV28 with TRBJ2-7, with TRBD2 as a possible D gene (5 bases). The V end was cut by 4 bases, the J end by 2 bases, with 12 bases between. Germline-derived CDR1 and CDR2 are MDHEN and SYDVKM. The CDR3 spans 14 residues. The CDR3 DNA sequence: TGTGCCAGCAGTTACGCGGACGGGACCTACGAGCAGTACTTC. This gives the protein CASSYADGTYEQYF.

V usage is TRBV18 and J usage is TRBJ2-1; TRBD2 matches at 12 bases. Per germline, CDR1 KGHSH and CDR2 LQKENI. This CDR3 spans 19 amino acids. V lost 4 bases and J lost 5; bases outside the gene matches: 15. CDR3 loop: CASSLLAGGLNGGNNEQFF. CDR3 bases: TGTGCCAGCTCACTTCTAGCGGGAGGGCTAAACGGTGGTAACAATGAGCAGTTCTTC.

This clone was counted a single time. The chain joins TRBV7-3 to TRBJ1-1; unclear D gene. The CDR3 contains 15 residues. The V end lost 0 bases, the J end lost 10 bases, and 18 bases lay between the germline ends. CDR1 and CDR2 (germline): SGHTA, FQGTGA. The CDR3 nucleotides read TGTGCCAGCAGCTTAACTGTGGCCACTAAAGAGCCAGCTTTCTTT. Protein sequence: CASSLTVATKEPAFF.

This chain uses TRBV7-2 with TRBJ2-1, with D possibly TRBD2 on 5 matching bases. V was trimmed by 2 bases and J by 9 bases, leaving 11 bases between them. The CDR3 is made up of 13 amino acids. Germline V gives CDR1 SGHTA, CDR2 FQGNSA. The CDR3 DNA reads as TGTGCCAGCAGCTTAAAAGCTCGGGGTGAGCAGTTCTTC. Translating gives CASSLKARGEQFF.

V gene TRBV7-2 combines with J gene TRBJ1-5; 9 bases align to TRBD1. The CDR3 runs 14 residues. The germline CDR1 and CDR2 sequences are SGHTA and FQGNSA. Losses at the gene ends were 6 bases for V and 4 bases for J; bases not matched to a gene: 4. CDR3 DNA sequence: TGTGCCAGCAGTCGGACAGGGGTAAATCAGCCCCAGCATTTT. Amino acid sequence: CASSRTGVNQPQHF. Using reference TRBV7-2 and TRBJ1-5 for the parts outside the CDR3, the full variable domain is GAGVSQSPSNKVTEKGKDVELRCDPISGHTALYWYRQSLGQGLEFLIYFQGNSAPDKSGLPSDRFSAERTGGSVSTLTIQRTQQEDSAVYLCASSRTGVNQPQHFGDGTRLSIL.

This clone was seen repeatedly, ten times or more. This chain joins TRBV5-1 and TRBJ2-3, with a weak D call TRBD2 (5 bases). This CDR3 contains 13 residues. Germline loops: CDR1 SGHRS, CDR2 YFSETQ. V was trimmed by 4 bases and J by 8 bases, leaving 14 bases between them. CDR3 sequence: CASSHGEGSTQYF. The CDR3 DNA reads as TGCGCCAGCAGCCATGGCGAGGGAAGTACGCAGTATTTT.

CDR3 loop: CASRQPRTEAFF. The CDR3 nucleotides are TGCGCCAGCCGACAGCCGAGGACTGAAGCTTTCTTT. V usage is TRBV10-2 and J usage is TRBJ1-1; tentative D call: TRBD1 (5 bases). CDR1 and CDR2 (germline): WSHSY, SAAADI. CDR3 length equals 12 residues. The V gene lost 8 bases and the J gene lost 5 bases, with 12 bases spanning the gap.

The chain is built from TRBV27 and TRBJ2-1; 8 nucleotides line up with TRBD2. The germline CDR1 and CDR2 sequences are MNHEY and SMNVEV (reference sequence). The V gene end was trimmed by 0 bases and the J gene end by 4 bases; junction bases not matched to a gene: 11. This CDR3 has 18 residues. In DNA, the CDR3 is TGTGCCAGCAGTTTATCGGGGCTGGCGGGAGGCCCTTACAATGAGCAGTTCTTC. Amino acid sequence: CASSLSGLAGGPYNEQFF.

V is TRBV9 and J is TRBJ1-5; a possible D gene is TRBD1 (5 bases). This CDR3 is built from 12 residues. Trimming took off 3 bases at V and 6 bases at J, with 7 bases between the two ends. The germline gives CDR1 SGDLS, CDR2 YYNGEE. The CDR3 sequence: CASSAGGQPQHF. Written as DNA, the CDR3 is TGTGCCAGCAGCGCCGGGGGTCAGCCCCAGCATTTT.

This chain connects TRBV28 to TRBJ2-3; tentatively, D is TRBD1 (6 bases). This CDR3 contains 13 residues. The germline V gene has CDR1 MDHEN and CDR2 SYDVKM. The V end was cut by 7 bases, the J end by 6 bases, with 14 bases between. CDR3: CASMGRGPDTQYF. DNA of the CDR3: TGTGCCAGCATGGGCAGGGGTCCGGATACGCAGTATTTT.

The genes are TRBV27 and TRBJ1-1; maybe TRBD1 (6 bases). This CDR3 comprises 15 residues. Germline loops: CDR1 MNHEY, CDR2 SMNVEV (reference sequence). V was clipped by 6 bases and J by 3 bases, with 17 bases between them. CDR3 sequence (DNA): TGTGCCAGCAGGAACCAGGGGTTAGGGTACACTGAAGCTTTCTTT. Translating gives CASRNQGLGYTEAFF.